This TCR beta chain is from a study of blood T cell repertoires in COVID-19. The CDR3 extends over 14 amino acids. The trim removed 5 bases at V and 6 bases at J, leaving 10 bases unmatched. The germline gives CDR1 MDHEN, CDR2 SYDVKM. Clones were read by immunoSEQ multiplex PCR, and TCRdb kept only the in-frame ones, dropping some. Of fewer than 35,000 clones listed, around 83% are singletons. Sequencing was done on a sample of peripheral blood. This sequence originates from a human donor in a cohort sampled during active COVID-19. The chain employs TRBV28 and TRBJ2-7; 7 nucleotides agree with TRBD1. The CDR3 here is CASSIQGVISEQYF. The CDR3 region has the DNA TGTGCCAGCAGTATCCAGGGGGTCATCTCCGAGCAGTACTTC.